This T cell receptor (beta chain) was identified during a study of cytomegalovirus exposure and HLA in healthy donors (dated by TCRdb to the late 2010s). Turning to the overall study: An earlier analysis of roughly 500 of the donors reported 250 to 300 Gb of sequence data and 117 million unique TCR beta sequences obtained from roughly 170 million T cells. An early release that covered about 600 HLA-typed donors contained approximately 300 gigabases of sequencing data and 80 million or so unique TCR sequences. Of the 398 genotyped donors, 65% to 90% were placed in the genetic ancestry cluster associated with self-reported Caucasian donors. The study aimed to test whether cataloging public T cell receptors could reveal signatures of past pathogen exposure. The T cell repertoires of under 700 subjects were profiled by immunosequencing and related to cytomegalovirus serostatus. Along with the 666-subject first cohort, a separate validation cohort of 120 different subjects was used. To predict cytomegalovirus infection status, the study brought together high-throughput TCR immunosequencing, statistical association of individual TCRs with disease status, and machine learning. A later analysis re-analyzed previously published TCR beta repertoires from roughly 600 donors and added high-resolution HLA genotyping to study TCR occurrence patterns. The later analysis used no new phenotypic data to find candidate immune exposures, relying instead on TCR beta sequences and their occurrence across donors. An earlier analysis of more than 450 of the donors used high-throughput TCR beta sequencing to judge whether each TCR beta V gene segment behaved as functional or pseudogenic. Donor age, sex, ethnicity and CMV serostatus were collected together with the repertoire data. A later genetic analysis used genome-wide SNP genotypes for about three fifths of the 666 donors, treating that subset as a discovery cohort. All discovery cohort repertoires had been generated on a single sequencing platform. Both class I and class II loci were covered by HLA typing, at four-digit resolution. The number of donors typed differed by locus, with roughly 620-640 for A, B, C, DRB1 and DQB1, roughly 520 for DQA1, 606 for DPA1, and some 440 for DPB1. Because of strong linkage in the cohort, roughly five DR-DQ haplotypes were treated as single units for association and clustering. Among 350 to 400 genotyped donors of the cohort, an average of approximately 240,000 unique TCR beta nucleotide sequences were sequenced per donor, around 18% of them non-productive. The full study reports these points: According to a later genetic analysis, donors in an Asian-associated ancestry cluster had fewer N-insertions in productive TCRs than the approximately 650-donor mean. The only immune exposure information available for the cohort was CMV serostatus. A further reported finding was that TCR beta sequences accurately predicted the HLA-A and HLA-B alleles for most subjects in the first cohort. Sequencing depth was assumed to be roughly uniform across donors in the presence/absence analyses, though that assumption may not hold. In vitro tests confirmed that a few of the cytomegalovirus-associated TCR beta chains recognize cytomegalovirus antigens. An earlier analysis of approximately 540 of the donors showed that most TCR beta V segments appeared in productive rearrangements either about 90% or about 30% of the time, which broadly matched IMGT annotations. HLA typing was unavailable for some donors at each locus, so association tests used only the typed subset. It was suggested by the authors that the approach could potentially be generalized to other disease states and immunological phenotypes. In a later analysis, most CMV-associated TCR beta chains were found to appear HLA-restricted, with HLA associations seemingly driven largely by CMV exposure. In a later analysis, TCR association rates were found to vary across HLA loci, with the most associated TCRs seen for DRB1 alleles and the fewest for HLA-C alleles. Only TCR beta chains were sequenced in this cohort, and the absence of alpha or paired-chain data limited detectable features. In a later genetic analysis, a missense DCLRE1C variant was associated with V-gene and J-gene trimming of TCR beta chains, and the association was replicated in an independent cohort. In the study, 150 to 200 TCR beta chains were listed as associated with cytomegalovirus. A group of highly shared sequence variants was considered likely to be a technical artifact of the sequencing pipeline. Because counts were too low, seventeen rarely observed V segments, including chromosome 9 orphons, were excluded from the earlier analysis of 587 of the donors. When HLA alleles, especially DR and DQ, strongly co-occurred, TCR associations were difficult to assign to individual alleles. Compared with equally common non-associated chains, HLA-associated TCR beta chains in a later analysis were more clonally expanded and had lower generation probabilities. A later analysis associated about 18,000 TCR beta sequences with specific HLA alleles at a false discovery rate of 0.05. Across donors, most TCR sequences were observed very rarely, whereas some public TCRs were present in many individuals. Linkage disequilibrium might explain the correlated functional status among segregating V segments, but an unknown experimental factor could not be excluded. According to a later analysis, parvovirus B19, influenza, CMV and Epstein-Barr virus appeared linked to several top co-occurrence clusters. The classifier was reported to diagnose cytomegalovirus status with high specificity and sensitivity in both the original and validation cohorts.

In total, about 650 healthy bone marrow donors made up the cohort. Cohort members were all nominally healthy when sampled, although unrecorded immune exposures were likely present. The donor tested CMV seronegative, placing the donor among the 350 to 400 seronegative members of the cohort. A peripheral blood sample was collected from each donor, and TCR beta sequencing was performed on peripheral blood mononuclear cells. The Qiagen DNeasy Blood Extraction Kit was used to extract genomic DNA from the blood cell samples. Receptors were amplified or captured by the immunoSEQ multiplex PCR assay. The multiplex PCR relied on a mix of 60 forward primers for TCR Vbeta segments and 13 reverse primers for TCR Jbeta segments. Amplification of the CDR3 region of rearranged TCR beta genes was performed with a multiplex PCR assay on genomic DNA. On the Illumina HiSeq System, the amplified TCR beta libraries were sequenced as 87-base-pair reads. Under the source paper's analysis protocol: In a later analysis, some 80 million unique TCR beta chains were counted across the roughly 610 repertoires, and roughly 11 million of these chains were shared by at least two donors. To remove PCR and sequencing errors, raw reads were error-corrected and collapsed into unique sequences using a nearest-neighbor algorithm that merged closely related sequences. V, D and J gene segments were assigned by aligning CDR3 sequences to IMGT reference sequences. For a sequence to be retained, a match of at least six nucleotides was required to both a V gene segment and a J gene segment. Rearrangements were called productive when the CDR3 lacked stop codons and stayed in frame with V and J; all others were non-productive. CDR3 was defined by IMGT convention, running from the second conserved V-encoded cysteine to the conserved J-encoded phenylalanine. The earlier analysis of a few hundred of the donors excluded sequences that lacked an unambiguous match to a single V gene segment. In an earlier analysis of almost 600 of the donors, a V segment was called functional when productive rearrangements were above 56.7%, and segregating when the standard deviation between donors exceeded 5%. To diagnose cytomegalovirus status from the catalog of TCR beta chain sequences, a statistical classification framework was built. A later analysis assigned V and J genes by comparing TCR nucleotide sequences with IMGT/GENE-DB human TR gene sequences. A later analysis assigned CDR3 sequences and most-parsimonious VDJ recombination scenarios with the TCRdist pipeline. In a later analysis, every TCR beta chain was defined by the combination of its CDR3 amino acid sequence and its V-gene family, and reads without a unique V-gene family were dropped. In a later analysis, 500 to 700 highly shared, low-generation-probability nucleotide sequences were removed to address suspected cross-contamination and a sequencing artifact. In a later analysis, a clonal expansion index was calculated for each public chain from normalized within-repertoire ranks of inferred template counts. A later analysis computed generation probabilities with a VDJ recombination model fitted to out-of-frame rearrangements, and checked the results against IGoR. In a later analysis, hypergeometric tests were used to score TCR-TCR, TCR-HLA and TCR-CMV co-occurrence, with a repertoire-size bias correction applied to TCR pairs. A later analysis estimated false discovery rates by permuting HLA or CMV assignments 20 times. In a later analysis, co-occurring TCRs were grouped using DBSCAN, with TCRdist sequence similarity added in when clustering inside HLA-allele-positive subsets. For co-occurrence clustering, repertoires with fewer than 30,000 or more than 120,000 public chains were excluded, along with roughly 5 repertoires with anomalous nucleotide sharing. TCRdb took this table from immuneACCESS and kept in-frame rearrangements with V and J called. Such tables lack part of the clones; where checked against another copy, unresolved V genes explain under half of the gap, and the rest is unexplained. That table is the source of V, J and clone size, and D and trimming were worked out from the DNA. Recorded for this sample are about 190,000 clones; 73% of them occurred a single time. Of the sample, about 2% falls within the top ten clones.

This clone was seen a few times. The specificity of this receptor is unknown. No per-base quality is available; no much larger clone lies one base away. The sequenced sample was PBMCs. The source is a woman in her thirties in good health and CMV-seronegative.

DNA sequence: TGTGCCAGCAGTGAAACAGCGGGACCCTACGAGCAGTACTTC. Its protein is CASSETAGPYEQYF. The rearrangement joined TRBV6-1 to TRBJ2-7; a stretch of 7 junction bases matches TRBD2. As encoded in the germline V gene, CDR1 is MNHNS while CDR2 is SASEGT. Germline trimming amounts to 2 bases on V and 2 bases on J, with 3 as the count of junction bases outside the gene matches. Its CDR3 holds 14 amino acids, cysteine through phenylalanine. Kept here is only the CDR3 DNA, which spans 42 bases and is read in frame from base 1.